The 2 T cell receptor beta chains listed next were all sequenced from one sample in a study of control samples from healthy donors and cancer patients. Clones were read by immunoSEQ multiplex PCR, and TCRdb kept only the in-frame ones, dropping some. The table lists some 150,000 clones, roughly nine tenths of them singletons. Specimen: blood. These receptors all stem from a man younger than 35 in good health.

The chain combines TRBV6-1 with TRBJ2-7, with 11 bases that match TRBD2. Germline V gene lookup returns CDR1 MNHNS and CDR2 SASEGT. The V gene end was trimmed by 3 bases and the J gene end by 7 bases; junction bases not matched to a gene: 14. The CDR3 has 17 residues. CDR3 nucleotides: TGTGCCAGCAGTGACCAGGGGACTAGCGGCTTTCAGAGGGAGCAGTACTTC. Protein product: CASSDQGTSGFQREQYF.

This sequence joins TRBV16 and TRBJ1-4; D ambiguous. The germline V gene has CDR1 KGHSY and CDR2 FQNENV. The CDR3 contains 16 residues. Trimming took off 3 bases at V and 7 bases at J, with 18 bases between the two ends. The CDR3 protein is CASSHWMKAAGEKLFF. Here the CDR3 DNA reads TGTGCCAGCAGCCACTGGATGAAGGCGGCGGGTGAAAAACTGTTTTTT.